This T cell receptor (beta chain) stems from a study of T cells after yellow fever vaccination. Study-wide background: The SMART-Seq v4 Ultra Low Input method served to prepare the low-cell-number fractions. Study-wide findings and caveats: Weaker, the secondary response had a peak occurring faster, on day 5 versus 15. Post-booster repertoires again held most primary-vaccination clones (around 95% CD4, roughly 90% CD8).

It was through 5'RACE template switching that TCR cDNA was made, with a universal primer site and UMIs added. A single record per CDR3 protein comes from TCRdb applying MiXCR to the 5' RACE reads. This sample has 280,000 or so distinct CDR3 sequences, with roughly 8.7% found just once. This CDR3 comprises 15 residues. CDR1 is KGHSH, CDR2 LQKENI, per germline. With V trimmed by 5 bases and J by 6 bases, 12 bases remained unmatched. Concerning this clonotype: The antigen is undetermined.

The V call is TRBV18, the J call TRBJ1-1; 7 nucleotides agree with TRBD1. The source is a man aged 18 to 29 who received the YFV17D yellow fever vaccine. Sequenced material: CD4+ T cells sorted from PBMCs, taken 5 days after the yellow fever booster vaccination. The DNA for the CDR3 is TGTGCCAGCTCATCAACTACAGGGGCAGGCCCTGAAGCTTTCTTT. Translating it yields CASSSTTGAGPEAFF.